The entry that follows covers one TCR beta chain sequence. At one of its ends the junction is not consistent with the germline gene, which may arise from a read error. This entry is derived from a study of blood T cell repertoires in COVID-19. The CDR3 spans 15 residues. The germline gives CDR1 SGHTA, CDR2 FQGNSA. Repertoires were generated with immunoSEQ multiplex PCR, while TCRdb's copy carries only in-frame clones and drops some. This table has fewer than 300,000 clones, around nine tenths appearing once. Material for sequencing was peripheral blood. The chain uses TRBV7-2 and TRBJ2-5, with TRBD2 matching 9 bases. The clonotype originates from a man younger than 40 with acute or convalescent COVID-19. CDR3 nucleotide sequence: TGTGCTAGCAGCTGGCGGGGGGGGACTCAAGAGACCCAGTACTTC. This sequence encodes CASSWRGGTQETQYF.